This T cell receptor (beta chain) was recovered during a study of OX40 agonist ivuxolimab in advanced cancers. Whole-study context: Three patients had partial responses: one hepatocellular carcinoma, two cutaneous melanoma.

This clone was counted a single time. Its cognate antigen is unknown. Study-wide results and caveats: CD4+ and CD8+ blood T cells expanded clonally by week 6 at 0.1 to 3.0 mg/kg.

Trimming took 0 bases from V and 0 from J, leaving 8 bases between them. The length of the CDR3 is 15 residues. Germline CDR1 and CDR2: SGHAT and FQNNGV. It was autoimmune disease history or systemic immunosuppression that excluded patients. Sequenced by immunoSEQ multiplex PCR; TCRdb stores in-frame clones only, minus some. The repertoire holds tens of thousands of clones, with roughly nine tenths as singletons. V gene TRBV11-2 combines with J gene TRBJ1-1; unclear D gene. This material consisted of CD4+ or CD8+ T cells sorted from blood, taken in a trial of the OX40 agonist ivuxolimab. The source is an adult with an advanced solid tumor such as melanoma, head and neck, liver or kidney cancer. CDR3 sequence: CASSLDRDLNTEAFF. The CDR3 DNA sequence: TGTGCCAGCAGCTTAGATCGGGATTTGAACACTGAAGCTTTCTTT.